This is a list of T cell receptor beta chains from one sample in a study of CXCR3-negative and CXCR3-positive naive CD8 T cells. TCRdb reprocessed the 5' RACE reads, keeping one entry per CDR3 protein, no DNA. Across some 150,000 distinct CDR3 sequences, the top ten clones capture approximately 0.28% of the sample. Source material: naive CXCR3+ CD8+ T cells from blood. The source of these receptors is a human donor in good health. Some clones in this sample may be carry-over from other donors' samples. The CDR3 runs from the conserved cysteine through the conserved F or W.

>TRBJ2-7|TRBV2
CASSSPRYEQYF
>TRBJ2-1|TRBV7-2
CASSPWAYNEQFF
>TRBJ1-5|TRBV4-1
CASSSFYSNQPQHF
>TRBJ2-1|TRBV7-9
CASISSGYNEQFF
>TRBJ2-3|TRBV6-5
CASSTGTFDTDTQYF
>TRBJ2-7|TRBV28
CASRADRGAYEQYF
>TRBJ2-5|TRBV6-2/TRBV6-3
CASSNPTTDAQETQYF
>TRBJ2-1|TRBV20-1
CSATYRGEQFF
>TRBJ2-1|TRBV4-1
CASSQDLHGVLEQFF
>TRBJ2-5|TRBV29-1
CSVVEQNQETQYF
>TRBJ2-7|TRBV29-1
CSVETGSGTYKQYF
>TRBJ2-7|TRBV7-9
CATLAASGRSSSYEQYF
>TRBJ2-5|TRBV12-3/TRBV12-4
CASSLVHQETQYF
>TRBJ2-7|TRBV4-2
CASSQEGAGTYEQYF
>TRBJ1-5|TRBV7-9
CASSPDSWSNQPQHF
>TRBJ1-2|TRBV9
CASSGHRDYGYTF